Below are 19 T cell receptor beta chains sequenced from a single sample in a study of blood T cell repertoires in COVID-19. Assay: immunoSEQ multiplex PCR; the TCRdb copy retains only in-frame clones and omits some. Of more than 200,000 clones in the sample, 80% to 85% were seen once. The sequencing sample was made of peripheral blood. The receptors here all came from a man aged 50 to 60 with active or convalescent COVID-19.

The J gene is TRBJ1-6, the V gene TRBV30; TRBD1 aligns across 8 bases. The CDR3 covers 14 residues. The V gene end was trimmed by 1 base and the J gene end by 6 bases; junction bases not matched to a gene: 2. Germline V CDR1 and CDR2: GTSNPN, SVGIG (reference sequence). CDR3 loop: CAWSAGQVNSPLHF. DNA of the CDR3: TGTGCCTGGAGTGCGGGACAGGTTAATTCACCCCTCCACTTT.

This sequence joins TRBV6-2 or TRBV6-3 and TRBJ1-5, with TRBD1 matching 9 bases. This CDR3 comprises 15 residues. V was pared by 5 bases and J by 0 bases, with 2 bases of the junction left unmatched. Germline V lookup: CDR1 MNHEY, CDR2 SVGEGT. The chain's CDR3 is CASSRDRASNQPQHF. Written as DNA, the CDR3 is TGTGCCAGCAGTCGGGACAGGGCTAGCAATCAGCCCCAGCATTTT.

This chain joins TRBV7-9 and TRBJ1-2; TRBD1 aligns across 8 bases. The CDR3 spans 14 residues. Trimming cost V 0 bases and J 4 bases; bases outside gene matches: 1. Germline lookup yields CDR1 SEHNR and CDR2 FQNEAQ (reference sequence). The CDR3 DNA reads TGTGCCAGCAGCTTAGCTACAGGGGGCTATGGCTACACCTTC. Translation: CASSLATGGYGYTF.

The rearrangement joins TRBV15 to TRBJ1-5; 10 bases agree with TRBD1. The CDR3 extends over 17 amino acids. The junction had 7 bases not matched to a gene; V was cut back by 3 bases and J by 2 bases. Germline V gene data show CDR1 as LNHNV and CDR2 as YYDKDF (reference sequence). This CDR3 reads CATSRDRGGIGNQPQHF. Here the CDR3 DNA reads TGTGCCACCAGCAGGGACAGGGGGGGGATAGGCAATCAGCCCCAGCATTTT.

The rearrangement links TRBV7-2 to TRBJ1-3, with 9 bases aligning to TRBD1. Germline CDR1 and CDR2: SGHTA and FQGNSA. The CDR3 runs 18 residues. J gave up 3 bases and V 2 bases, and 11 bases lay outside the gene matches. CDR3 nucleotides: TGTGCCAGCAGCTTATGGCGACAGGGGGATCGGCTTGGAAACACCATATATTTT. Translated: CASSLWRQGDRLGNTIYF.

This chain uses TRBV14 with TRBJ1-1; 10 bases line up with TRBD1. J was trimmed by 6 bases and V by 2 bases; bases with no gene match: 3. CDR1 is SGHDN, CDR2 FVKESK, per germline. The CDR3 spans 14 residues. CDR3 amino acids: CASSQLGTGAEAFF. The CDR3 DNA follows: TGTGCCAGCAGCCAACTCGGGACAGGGGCTGAAGCTTTCTTT.

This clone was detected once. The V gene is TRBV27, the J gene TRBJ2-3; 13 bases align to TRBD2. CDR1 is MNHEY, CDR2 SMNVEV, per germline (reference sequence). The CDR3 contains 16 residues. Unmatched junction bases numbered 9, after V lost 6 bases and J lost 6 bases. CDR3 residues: CASSPTSGGPRDTQYF. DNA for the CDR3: TGTGCCAGCAGCCCGACTAGCGGGGGGCCGCGGGATACGCAGTATTTT.

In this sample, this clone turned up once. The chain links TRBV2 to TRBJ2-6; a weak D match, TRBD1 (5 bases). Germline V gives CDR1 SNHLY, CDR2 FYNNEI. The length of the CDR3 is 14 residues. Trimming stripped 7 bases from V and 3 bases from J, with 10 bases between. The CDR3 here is CASTGILGANVLTF. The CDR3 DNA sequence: TGTGCCAGCACAGGGATTCTTGGGGCCAACGTCCTGACTTTC.

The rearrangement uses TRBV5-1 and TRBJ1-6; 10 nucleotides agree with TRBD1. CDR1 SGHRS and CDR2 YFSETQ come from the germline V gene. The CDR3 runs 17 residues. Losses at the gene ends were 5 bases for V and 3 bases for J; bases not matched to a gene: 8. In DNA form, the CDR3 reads TGCGCCAGCAGAGACCTTCGGACAGGGGGCTATAATTCACCCCTCCACTTT. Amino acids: CASRDLRTGGYNSPLHF. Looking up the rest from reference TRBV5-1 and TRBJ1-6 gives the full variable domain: KAGVTQTPRYLIKTRGQQVTLSCSPISGHRSVSWYQQTPGQGLQFLFEYFSETQRNKGNFPGRFSGRQFSNSRSEMNVSTLELGDSALYLCASRDLRTGGYNSPLHFGNGTRLTVT.

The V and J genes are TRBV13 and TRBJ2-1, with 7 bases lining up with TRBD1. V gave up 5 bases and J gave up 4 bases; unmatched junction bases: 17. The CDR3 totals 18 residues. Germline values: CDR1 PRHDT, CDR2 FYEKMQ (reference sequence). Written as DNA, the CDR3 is TGTGCCAGCAGCGCGCAGGGATTAAGGGGGCGACGGTACAATGAGCAGTTCTTC. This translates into CASSAQGLRGRRYNEQFF.

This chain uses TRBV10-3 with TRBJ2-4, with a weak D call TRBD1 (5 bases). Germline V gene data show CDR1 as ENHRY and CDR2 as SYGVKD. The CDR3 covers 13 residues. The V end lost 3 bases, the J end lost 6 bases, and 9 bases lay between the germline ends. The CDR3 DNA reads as TGTGCCATCAGTGATCCTCAGGGAAACATTCAGTACTTC. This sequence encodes CAISDPQGNIQYF.

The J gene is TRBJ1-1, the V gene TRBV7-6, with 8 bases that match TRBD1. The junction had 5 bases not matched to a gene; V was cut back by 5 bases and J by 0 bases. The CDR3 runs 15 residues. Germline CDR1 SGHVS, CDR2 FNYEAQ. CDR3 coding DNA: TGTGCCAGCAGCGAGCCGACAGGGGTGAACACTGAAGCTTTCTTT. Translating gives CASSEPTGVNTEAFF.

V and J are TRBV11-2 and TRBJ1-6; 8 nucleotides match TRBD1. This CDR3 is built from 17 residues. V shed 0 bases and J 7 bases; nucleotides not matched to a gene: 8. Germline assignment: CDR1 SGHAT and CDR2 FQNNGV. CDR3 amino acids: CASSLEVGDRRNSPLHF. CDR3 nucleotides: TGTGCCAGCAGCTTAGAAGTTGGGGACAGGAGAAATTCACCCCTCCACTTT.

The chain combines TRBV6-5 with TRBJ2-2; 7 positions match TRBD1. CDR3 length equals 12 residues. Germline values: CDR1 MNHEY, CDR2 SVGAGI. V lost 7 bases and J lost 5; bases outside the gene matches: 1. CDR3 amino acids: CASTRGTGELFF. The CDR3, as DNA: TGTGCCAGCACCAGGGGGACCGGGGAGCTGTTTTTT.

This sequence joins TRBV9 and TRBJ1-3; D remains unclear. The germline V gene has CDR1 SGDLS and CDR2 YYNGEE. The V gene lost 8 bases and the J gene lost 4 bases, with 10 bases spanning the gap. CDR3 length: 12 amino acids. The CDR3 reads CASSSGGNTIYF. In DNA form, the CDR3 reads TGTGCCAGTAGTTCGGGGGGAAACACCATATATTTT.

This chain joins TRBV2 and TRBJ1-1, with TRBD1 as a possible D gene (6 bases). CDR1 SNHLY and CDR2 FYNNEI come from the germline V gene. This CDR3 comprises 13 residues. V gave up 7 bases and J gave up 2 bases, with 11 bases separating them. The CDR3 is CASTDRINTEAFF. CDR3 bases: TGTGCCAGCACCGACAGGATTAACACTGAAGCTTTCTTT.

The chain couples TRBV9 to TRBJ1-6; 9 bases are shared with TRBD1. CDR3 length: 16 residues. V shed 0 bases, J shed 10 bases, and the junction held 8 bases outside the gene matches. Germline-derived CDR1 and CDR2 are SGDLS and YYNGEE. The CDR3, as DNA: TGTGCCAGCAGCGTAGAGGGGACAGGGCTAAACTCACCCCTCCACTTT. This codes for CASSVEGTGLNSPLHF. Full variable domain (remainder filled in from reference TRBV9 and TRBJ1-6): DSGVTQTPKHLITATGQRVTLRCSPRSGDLSVYWYQQSLDQGLQFLIQYYNGEERAKGNILERFSAQQFPDLHSELNLSSLELGDSALYFCASSVEGTGLNSPLHFGNGTRLTVT.

The CDR3 sequence: CSAAITDTQYF. The CDR3 coding sequence is TGCAGTGCCGCGATAACAGATACGCAGTATTTT. The chain links TRBV20-1 to TRBJ2-3, with unresolved D. There are 11 residues in the CDR3. Germline V gives CDR1 DFQATT, CDR2 SNEGSKA (reference sequence). V lost 6 bases and J lost 3, with 7 bases in between.

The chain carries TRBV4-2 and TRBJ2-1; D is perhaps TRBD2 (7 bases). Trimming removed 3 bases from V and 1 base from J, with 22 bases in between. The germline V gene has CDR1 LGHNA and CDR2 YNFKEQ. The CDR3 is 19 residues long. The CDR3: CASSQDPWTGGKSYNEQFF. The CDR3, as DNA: TGTGCCAGCAGCCAGGATCCCTGGACGGGGGGCAAATCCTACAATGAGCAGTTCTTC.